The next 8 T cell receptor beta chains were all read from a single sample in a study of post-analysis software for immune sequencing data. Findings and caveats of the study: Four or five TRBV segments, TRBV5-6, TRBV5-1 and TRBV20-1 among them, were found more frequent in patients than controls.

Each TCR beta cDNA library carried unique molecular identifiers. TCRdb used MiXCR to reprocess the PCR reads, holding one entry per CDR3 protein. The sample holds about 770,000 distinct CDR3 sequences; about 43% are singletons and the top ten take roughly 4.5%. These TCRs' antigens remain unknown. The sequenced material came from blood. The receptor set was obtained from a girl aged 10-17 years with multiple sclerosis.

J is TRBJ1-2 and V is TRBV18; TRBD1 is a possible D gene (5 bases). Trimming removed 3 bases at V and 0 bases at J, with 17 bases between. There are 17 residues in the CDR3. Germline loops: CDR1 KGHSH, CDR2 LQKENI. CDR3 in amino acids: CASSPNDRTGANYGYTF. CDR3 coding DNA: TGTGCCAGCTCACCCAATGACAGAACGGGAGCTAACTATGGCTACACCTTC.

The chain uses TRBV20-1 and TRBJ2-7, with D possibly TRBD1 on 5 matching bases. This CDR3 comprises 14 residues. V was clipped by 6 bases and J by 2 bases, with 17 bases between them. In germline, CDR1 is DFQATT, CDR2 SNEGSKA (reference sequence). The CDR3 sequence: CSAPGANHAYEQYF. The CDR3 DNA reads as TGCAGTGCCCCTGGGGCGAACCACGCCTACGAGCAGTACTTC.

The gene calls are TRBV10-3 and TRBJ1-4, with unresolved D. V was clipped by 3 bases and J by 0 bases, with 5 bases between them. CDR1 and CDR2 (germline): ENHRY, SYGVKD. CDR3 length: 14 residues. The CDR3 reads CAISDVATNEKLFF. CDR3 coding DNA: TGTGCCATCAGTGATGTTGCAACTAATGAAAAACTGTTTTTT.

In its sample, this clonotype was seen a few times. The gene calls are TRBV2 and TRBJ1-2; weak D call: TRBD1 (5 bases). The CDR3 consists of 15 residues. Germline V gives CDR1 SNHLY, CDR2 FYNNEI. The germline V and J ends were trimmed by 8 bases and 5 bases, with 21 bases remaining between them. As DNA, the CDR3 is TGTGCCAGCCTACGCGCGGTAGGGGACTCTTATGGCTACACCTTC. The encoded protein is CASLRAVGDSYGYTF.

J is TRBJ1-1 and V is TRBV7-9, with D maybe TRBD1 (5 bases). The V gene's germline CDR1 is SEHNR and CDR2 FQNEAQ (reference sequence). This CDR3 is built from 13 residues. V gave up 2 bases and J gave up 7 bases, with 11 bases separating them. CDR3 in DNA: TGTGCCAGCAGCTTATTGGGGGGGGATGAAGCTTTCTTT. Translated, it gives CASSLLGGDEAFF.

This CDR3 reads CASSSSGRAATDTQYF. CDR3 in DNA: TGTGCCAGCAGCTCTAGCGGGAGGGCCGCCACAGATACGCAGTATTTT. This chain connects TRBV7-2 to TRBJ2-3; 12 bases are shared with TRBD2. The CDR3 is 16 amino acids. The J segment lost 2 bases and the V segment lost 4 bases, leaving 4 bases of the junction unmatched. Germline values: CDR1 SGHTA, CDR2 FQGNSA.

Only a few counts were recorded for this clonotype. The chain recombines TRBV20-1 with TRBJ2-4; tentatively, D is TRBD2 (7 bases). Germline-derived CDR1 and CDR2 are DFQATT and SNEGSKA (reference sequence). This CDR3 has 17 amino acids. Trimming pared 0 bases from V and 0 bases from J, leaving 15 bases between. Written as DNA, the CDR3 is TGCAGTGCTAGAGAAGGGGGGGGTCCCCTAGCCAAAAACATTCAGTACTTC. Protein product: CSAREGGGPLAKNIQYF.

The chain couples TRBV15 to TRBJ2-1; D is possibly TRBD1 (8 bases). Germline V CDR1 and CDR2: LNHNV, YYDKDF (reference sequence). The V gene lost 5 bases and the J gene lost 8 bases, with 22 bases spanning the gap. The CDR3 runs 16 residues. CDR3 in amino acids: CATSGLDRGIGDEQFF. The CDR3, as DNA: TGTGCCACCAGCGGACTAGACAGGGGTATAGGAGATGAGCAGTTCTTC. Based on the CDR3 plus reference TRBV15 and TRBJ2-1, the full variable domain is DAMVIQNPRYQVTQFGKPVTLSCSQTLNHNVMYWYQQKSSQAPKLLFHYYDKDFNNEADTPDNFQSRRPNTSFCFLDIRSPGLGDTAMYLCATSGLDRGIGDEQFFGPGTRLTVL.